Each of the 22 T cell receptor beta chains below was sequenced from the same sample in a study of breast tumors, draining lymph nodes, adjacent tissues. The lymph nodes were axillary draining lymph nodes from breast cancer patients. TCRdb passed the multiplex PCR reads through MiXCR, listing each CDR3 protein once. The table shows some 110,000 distinct CDR3 sequences, with more than 25% occurring only once. The sequenced material came from axillary lymph node tissue. These receptors were collected from a female donor with breast cancer. Some clones in this sample may be carry-over from other donors' samples.

This clonotype was recorded at least ten times. The rearrangement links TRBV5-4 to TRBJ2-5; maybe TRBD2 (6 bases). Trimming pared 3 bases from V and 5 bases from J, leaving 20 bases between. The germline V gene has CDR1 SGHNT and CDR2 YYREEE (reference sequence). The CDR3 has 16 amino acids. The CDR3 protein is CASSSPAPDGGETQYF. CDR3 DNA sequence: TGTGCCAGCAGCTCCCCAGCCCCCGATGGGGGGGAGACCCAGTACTTC.

This clonotype was seen a few times. This chain connects TRBV7-2 to TRBJ1-2; D ambiguous. The CDR3 consists of 13 residues. Germline V gene sequence: CDR1 SGHTA, CDR2 FQGNSA. The V gene lost 1 base and the J gene lost 8 bases, with 11 bases spanning the gap. The CDR3 DNA is TGTGCCAGCAGCTTAGGGTCAAGACGGGGCTACACCTTC. Its translation is CASSLGSRRGYTF.

This clonotype has ten or more counts. One end of the junction fails to match germline, which may point to a read error. The chain is built from TRBV7-9 and TRBJ1-2, with 7 bases matching TRBD1. This CDR3 has 15 residues. Germline V lookup: CDR1 SEHNR, CDR2 FQNEAQ (reference sequence). The CDR3 here is CASSTSMTGPNGYPF. CDR3 in DNA: TGTGCCAGCAGCACCAGTATGACAGGGCCTAATGGCTACCCCTTC.

This clonotype was observed at least ten times. V and J are TRBV7-2 and TRBJ2-3; 8 nucleotides agree with TRBD2. V gave up 4 bases and J gave up 3 bases; unmatched junction bases: 9. The CDR3 contains 16 residues. Germline-derived CDR1 and CDR2 are SGHTA and FQGNSA. Here the CDR3 reads CASSSLGGAETDTQYF. The CDR3 DNA sequence: TGTGCCAGCAGCTCCCTCGGGGGGGCGGAGACAGATACGCAGTATTTT. The variable domain in full, with the rest retrieved from reference TRBV7-2 and TRBJ2-3, is GAGVSQSPSNKVTEKGKDVELRCDPISGHTALYWYRQSLGQGLEFLIYFQGNSAPDKSGLPSDRFSAERTGGSVSTLTIQRTQQEDSAVYLCASSSLGGAETDTQYFGPGTRLTVL.

V and J are TRBV4-2 and TRBJ2-3, with TRBD2 identical over 14 bases. J lost 5 bases, V lost 1 base, and 8 bases had no gene match. CDR3 length equals 18 residues. In germline, CDR1 is LGHNA, CDR2 YNFKEQ. CDR3 region: CASSQVVTSGRAVDTQYF. The CDR3 bases are TGTGCCAGCAGCCAAGTTGTGACTAGCGGGAGGGCCGTAGATACGCAGTATTTT.

This clonotype was detected ten times or more. The chain joins TRBV5-1 to TRBJ2-7; D perhaps matches TRBD2 (5 bases). The germline gives CDR1 SGHRS, CDR2 YFSETQ. The CDR3 loop spans 15 amino acids. Trimming stripped 0 bases from V and 5 bases from J, with 15 bases between. CDR3 region: CASSLDPGYGHEQYF. The DNA of the CDR3 is TGCGCCAGCAGCTTGGATCCGGGGTACGGCCACGAGCAGTACTTC.

The sample holds many counts of this clonotype. This chain connects TRBV5-5 to TRBJ2-1, with TRBD1 matching over 11 bases. Trimming took 0 bases from V and 8 from J; bases not matched to a gene: 4. The germline V gene has CDR1 SGHKS and CDR2 YYEKEE (reference sequence). CDR3 length equals 15 residues. CDR3 nucleotides: TGTGCCAGCAGCTTGGGGACAGGGGGCATCTATGAGCAGTTCTTC. Its protein is CASSLGTGGIYEQFF.

This clonotype has at least ten counts. This could be a read error, since a much larger clone is one nucleotide away. V and J are TRBV7-2 and TRBJ2-5, with TRBD2 identical over 8 bases. CDR1 and CDR2 (germline): SGHTA, FQGNSA. There are 15 residues in the CDR3. The CDR3 reads CASSPGGLAAKTQHF. The CDR3 DNA is TGTGCCAGCAGCCCGGGGGGGCTAGCGGCGAAGACCCAGCACTTC.

Many counts were recorded for this clonotype. This chain connects TRBV7-3 to TRBJ1-6, with a tentative D call TRBD1 (5 bases). Trimming took 3 bases from V and 13 from J, leaving 16 bases between them. The CDR3 is 14 residues long. CDR1 SGHTA and CDR2 FQGTGA come from the germline V gene. The CDR3 nucleotides read TGTGCCAGCAGCTTGGGGGGGGGTGAGACCCCCCTCCACTTT. Protein product: CASSLGGGETPLHF.

This clonotype was observed many times. Here the CDR3 reads CATQPGLGTSELETQYF. Here the CDR3 DNA reads TGTGCCACCCAGCCTGGGTTGGGTACTAGCGAACTTGAGACCCAGTACTTC. This sequence joins TRBV10-3 and TRBJ2-5, with TRBD2 identical over 7 bases. With 10 bases clipped from V and 5 bases from J, the junction kept 22 bases outside the gene matches. The CDR3 totals 17 residues. CDR1 is ENHRY and CDR2 is SYGVKD in the germline V gene.

The table lists this clonotype with many counts. The chain uses TRBV7-9 and TRBJ2-1; 14 bases match TRBD2. Looked up from germline, CDR1 is SEHNR and CDR2 is FQNEAQ (reference sequence). This CDR3 spans 20 amino acids. V shed 4 bases and J 0 bases; nucleotides not matched to a gene: 11. The CDR3 protein is CASSSGLAGALGLSYNEQFF. For the CDR3, the DNA is TGTGCCAGCAGCTCGGGACTAGCGGGGGCCCTTGGACTCTCCTACAATGAGCAGTTCTTC.

This clonotype was seen many times. The chain has TRBV5-5 and TRBJ1-5; no firm D call. Germline assignment: CDR1 SGHKS and CDR2 YYEKEE (reference sequence). This CDR3 comprises 14 residues. Deletions cut 4 bases from V and 0 bases from J, with 8 bases between. The CDR3 DNA reads as TGTGCCAGCAGCACCATATATAGCAATCAGCCCCAGCATTTT. This translates into CASSTIYSNQPQHF. Full variable domain (outside the CDR3, taken from reference TRBV5-5 and TRBJ1-5): DAGVTQSPTHLIKTRGQQVTLRCSPISGHKSVSWYQQVLGQGPQFIFQYYEKEERGRGNFPDRFSARQFPNYSSELNVNALLLGDSALYLCASSTIYSNQPQHFGDGTRLSIL.

There are many counts of this clonotype. The CDR3 DNA reads as TGTGCCAGCACCGTGCGCAGGTCCGGGGCAGATACGCAGTATTTT. Its protein product is CASTVRRSGADTQYF. The chain combines TRBV12-3 or TRBV12-4 with TRBJ2-3; a possible D gene is TRBD2 (5 bases). V dropped 7 bases and J dropped 4 bases, with 18 bases sitting between them. This CDR3 is 15 amino acids long.

This clonotype was seen at least ten times. The chain is built from TRBV6-2 or TRBV6-3 and TRBJ2-1; D may match TRBD1 or TRBD2 (5 bases each). CDR1 and CDR2 from the germline V gene are MNHEY and SVGEGT. V was trimmed by 6 bases and J by 7 bases, leaving 16 bases between them. CDR3 size: 14 residues. The CDR3 bases are TGTGCCAGCAGGGACCCGGGGCAGGGAAATGAGCAGTTCTTC. Amino acid sequence: CASRDPGQGNEQFF.

In regard to this clonotype: A much larger clone differs from this one at a single base, so this may be a read error. In DNA, the CDR3 is TGTGCCAGCAGCTCGCTAGGTAGCGCGGTTGAGGGAGATACGCAGTATTTT. Protein product: CASSSLGSAVEGDTQYF. The chain has TRBV11-2 and TRBJ2-3; maybe TRBD2 (5 bases). The CDR3 has 17 amino acids. Germline V CDR1 and CDR2: SGHAT, FQNNGV. The germline V and J ends were trimmed by 4 bases and 5 bases, with 22 bases remaining between them.

Only a few counts were recorded for this clonotype. The chain combines TRBV10-1 with TRBJ2-2, with a weak D call TRBD2 (6 bases). CDR3 length equals 17 residues. The germline V gene encodes CDR1 WNHNN and CDR2 SYGVQD (reference sequence). The ends were cut back, 5 bases at V and 0 bases at J, with 16 bases in the middle. This chain's CDR3 is CASSRYRGTSNTGELFF. The DNA for the CDR3 is TGCGCCAGCAGTCGTTATCGAGGGACTTCGAACACCGGGGAGCTGTTTTTT.

Notes on this clonotype: Being one base from a much bigger clone, this may be a read error. The rearrangement links TRBV9 to TRBJ2-7; TRBD1 aligns across 7 bases. Germline CDR1 SGDLS, CDR2 YYNGEE. This CDR3 has 14 amino acids. The CDR3 sequence: CASSPERGRIEQSF. The CDR3 DNA reads TGTGCCAGCAGCCCCGAAAGGGGGCGGATCGAGCAGTCCTTC.

In its sample, this clonotype was seen many times. It may be a read error: a sequence one base away is much more abundant. This chain links TRBV7-9 with TRBJ1-6; D unresolved. This CDR3 contains 17 residues. Germline lookup yields CDR1 SEHNR and CDR2 FQNEAQ (reference sequence). Trimming left V 5 bases short and J 9 bases short, with 23 bases between. The chain's CDR3 is CASSRDRTSLIGSPLHF. CDR3 bases: TGTGCCAGCAGCCGGGATAGGACTTCGTTGATAGGTTCACCCCTCCACTTT. Variable domain in full (rest from reference TRBV7-9 and TRBJ1-6): DTGVSQNPRHKITKRGQNVTFRCDPISEHNRLYWYRQTLGQGPEFLTYFQNEAQLEKSRLLSDRFSAERPKGSFSTLEIQRTEQGDSAMYLCASSRDRTSLIGSPLHFGNGTRLTVT.

This clonotype occurred a few times. This may be a read error: a much more frequent sequence differs by one nucleotide. The V gene is TRBV20-1, the J gene TRBJ1-5; 12 nucleotides match TRBD1. The length of the CDR3 is 16 residues. The V gene end was trimmed by 5 bases and the J gene end by 5 bases; junction bases not matched to a gene: 10. The germline V gene encodes CDR1 DFQATT and CDR2 SNEGSKA (reference sequence). The CDR3 region has the DNA TGCAGTGCTGCCGGGACAGGGGGCGCCGCCTATCAGCCCCAGCATTTT. Its protein is CSAAGTGGAAYQPQHF.

This clonotype was recorded at least ten times. V is TRBV20-1 and J is TRBJ2-1, with 15 bases identical to TRBD2. V lost 0 bases to trimming and J lost 9 bases; unmatched junction nucleotides: 3. This CDR3 is 15 amino acids long. CDR1 is DFQATT and CDR2 is SNEGSKA in the germline V gene (reference sequence). CDR3 bases: TGCAGTGCTAGAGATGGACTAGCGGGGGGGATTGAGCAGTTCTTC. Its translation: CSARDGLAGGIEQFF.

This clonotype was picked up many times. This chain connects TRBV5-8 to TRBJ2-7; weak D call: TRBD2 (7 bases). Deletions cut 0 bases from V and 8 bases from J, with 18 bases between. CDR1 and CDR2 from the germline V gene are SGHTS and YDEGEE. The length of the CDR3 is 15 residues. This chain's CDR3 is CASSLVGAGAPQQYF. CDR3 DNA: TGTGCCAGCAGCTTGGTTGGGGCGGGGGCTCCTCAGCAGTACTTC.

Worth noting for this clonotype: No DNA is shown, since the ends of the CDR3 on it are uncertain; the CDR3 is the one TCRdb lists. The chain links TRBV7-9 to TRBJ2-3; the table's D call of TRBD2 was not tested on the DNA. Germline-derived CDR1 and CDR2 are SEHNR and FQNEAQ (reference sequence). The CDR3 numbers 20 amino acids, ends counted. This CDR3 reads CASSFYICSATLRGTDTQYF.